This T cell receptor (beta chain) emerged from a study of T-cell reconstitution after alpha-beta-depleted transplantation in children. There are many counts of this clonotype. Unique molecular identifiers were used to barcode this TCRbeta library. TCRdb used MiXCR to reprocess the PCR reads, holding one entry per CDR3 protein. Of about 580,000 distinct CDR3 sequences detected, approximately 22% appear once; the ten largest clones hold roughly 14%. Germline V gene lookup returns CDR1 SEHNR and CDR2 FQNEAQ (reference sequence). V lost 5 bases and J lost 2; bases outside the gene matches: 6. The CDR3 sequence is 15 residues long.

The V call is TRBV7-9, the J call TRBJ2-7; 10 positions match TRBD2. Here the sequenced sample was PBMCs, mostly from graft donor cells, taken 360 days after TCRalphabeta/CD19-depleted stem cell transplant. The origin of this receptor is a boy younger than two who had a stem cell transplant for acute myeloid leukemia, so the T cells may come from the graft donor. CDR3 residues: CASSPGTSETYEQYF. CDR3 DNA: TGTGCCAGCAGCCCAGGGACTAGCGAAACCTACGAGCAGTACTTC.